The 30 T cell receptor beta chains below come from one sample, sequenced in a study of beta chain features in type 1 diabetes. Broader study findings: Researchers report that Type 1 diabetes patients had moderately but significantly shorter TCRB CDR3s across all four CD4+ subsets.

The entirety of the isolated RNA underwent reverse transcription, so expressed TCRB transcripts were sequenced. TCRdb keeps only in-frame clones here, not all; method: immunoSEQ multiplex PCR. The table includes more than 250,000 clones, around 20% detected once. No antigen has been identified for these receptors. The sample was naive CD4+ T cells from blood. These receptors were obtained from a woman in her forties with type 1 diabetes.

This clone was detected only a few times. The rearrangement uses TRBV25-1 and TRBJ2-7, with D unresolved. Trimming removed 1 base at V and 6 bases at J, with 7 bases between. CDR3 length equals 12 residues. Germline CDR1 reads MGHDK; CDR2 reads SYGVNS. In DNA form, the CDR3 reads TGTGCCAGCAGTGAATTGAGCGTCGAGCAGTACTTC. Translating it yields CASSELSVEQYF.

Only a few counts were recorded for this clone. This chain joins TRBV5-1 and TRBJ2-1; 9 bases map to TRBD2. The J segment lost 6 bases and the V segment lost 0 bases, leaving 4 bases of the junction unmatched. Germline V gives CDR1 SGHRS, CDR2 YFSETQ. The CDR3 sequence is 15 residues long. The chain's CDR3 is CASSLGASGTNEQFF. Written as DNA, the CDR3 is TGCGCCAGCAGCTTGGGAGCTAGCGGGACCAATGAGCAGTTCTTC.

The rearrangement joins TRBV30 to TRBJ1-1; D not certain. The V end lost 2 bases, the J end lost 7 bases, and 8 bases lay between the germline ends. Germline assignment: CDR1 GTSNPN and CDR2 SVGIG (reference sequence). The CDR3 is made up of 11 amino acids. This CDR3 reads CAWSPRYEAFF. Here the CDR3 DNA reads TGTGCCTGGAGTCCCAGGTATGAAGCTTTCTTT. Based on the CDR3 plus reference TRBV30 and TRBJ1-1, the full variable domain is SQTIHQWPATLVQPVGSPLSLECTVEGTSNPNLYWYRQAAGRGLQLLFYSVGIGQISSEVPQNLSASRPQDRQFILSSKKLLLSDSGFYLCAWSPRYEAFFGQGTRLTVV.

The chain carries TRBV7-9 and TRBJ2-3; TRBD2 agrees at 10 bases. This CDR3 comprises 19 residues. Trimming removed 5 bases from V and 0 bases from J; junction bases left unmatched: 14. The germline gives CDR1 SEHNR, CDR2 FQNEAQ (reference sequence). CDR3 loop: CASSPARAGGRGSTDTQYF. DNA of the CDR3: TGTGCCAGCAGCCCCGCCCGAGCGGGGGGGCGGGGCAGCACAGATACGCAGTATTTT. The entire variable domain, with the rest obtained from reference TRBV7-9 and TRBJ2-3, is as follows: DTGVSQNPRHKITKRGQNVTFRCDPISEHNRLYWYRQTLGQGPEFLTYFQNEAQLEKSRLLSDRFSAERPKGSFSTLEIQRTEQGDSAMYLCASSPARAGGRGSTDTQYFGPGTRLTVL.

The sample holds a few counts of this clone. The chain uses TRBV27 and TRBJ1-1; unclear D gene. V was cut by 0 bases and J by 1 base, with 3 bases left in between. CDR3 size: 13 residues. CDR1 is MNHEY, CDR2 SMNVEV, per germline (reference sequence). CDR3 loop: CASSLSRNTEAFF. As DNA, the CDR3 is TGTGCCAGCAGTTTATCTAGGAACACTGAAGCTTTCTTT.

This clone was picked up a small number of times. The rearrangement joins TRBV4-3 to TRBJ1-2; D gene unclear. This CDR3 spans 16 amino acids. Trimming took 0 bases from V and 2 from J, leaving 13 bases between them. Looked up from germline, CDR1 is LGHNA and CDR2 is YSLEER. The DNA of the CDR3 is TGCGCCAGCAGCCAAGAATTAACCCCAGGAAACTATGGCTACACCTTC. This encodes CASSQELTPGNYGYTF.

The V gene is TRBV9, the J gene TRBJ1-4; no definite D call. Germline V gene sequence: CDR1 SGDLS, CDR2 YYNGEE. V dropped 3 bases and J dropped 8 bases, with 14 bases sitting between them. The CDR3 extends over 14 amino acids. CDR3 in amino acids: CASSAGGVEEKLFF. In nucleotides, the CDR3 is TGTGCCAGCAGCGCAGGAGGTGTCGAAGAAAAACTGTTTTTT. Full variable domain (missing parts from reference TRBV9 and TRBJ1-4): DSGVTQTPKHLITATGQRVTLRCSPRSGDLSVYWYQQSLDQGLQFLIQYYNGEERAKGNILERFSAQQFPDLHSELNLSSLELGDSALYFCASSAGGVEEKLFFGSGTQLSVL.

The chain has TRBV7-2 and TRBJ1-2; D is perhaps TRBD1 (5 bases). The V and J ends lost 5 bases and 10 bases respectively, with 11 bases between them. Germline assignment: CDR1 SGHTA and CDR2 FQGNSA. The CDR3 contains 11 residues. The CDR3 sequence is CASSPGTDYTF. Written as DNA, the CDR3 is TGTGCCAGCAGCCCAGGGACTGACTACACCTTC.

This clone occurred a few times. J is TRBJ2-3 and V is TRBV9; a possible D gene is TRBD2 (6 bases). In germline, CDR1 is SGDLS, CDR2 YYNGEE. The length of the CDR3 is 15 residues. The V end lost 4 bases, the J end lost 2 bases, and 14 bases lay between the germline ends. The CDR3 loop reads CASSQTSNPTDTQYF. In DNA form, the CDR3 reads TGTGCCAGCAGCCAAACTAGCAACCCCACAGATACGCAGTATTTT.

The chain links TRBV29-1 to TRBJ1-2; TRBD1 aligns across 7 bases. Germline V CDR1 and CDR2: SQVTM, ANQGSEA. V was pared by 1 base and J by 4 bases, with 12 bases of the junction left unmatched. The CDR3 is made up of 16 amino acids. The CDR3, as DNA: TGCAGCGTTGAAGTTAGGGGGCGCTCCCGATTCTATGGCTACACCTTC. Its protein is CSVEVRGRSRFYGYTF.

This clone has a handful of counts. The chain couples TRBV5-1 to TRBJ2-1; tentative D call: TRBD1 (5 bases). V was pared by 6 bases and J by 8 bases, with 18 bases between. This CDR3 has 14 amino acids. Germline CDR1 reads SGHRS; CDR2 reads YFSETQ. The CDR3 reads CASTPRADRDEQFF. DNA of the CDR3: TGCGCCAGCACCCCCAGGGCCGACCGCGATGAGCAGTTCTTC.

This clone came up a few times. This CDR3 is also generated by other DNA sequences in the sample. V and J are TRBV7-9 and TRBJ1-2, with TRBD1 identical over 8 bases. The V and J ends lost 3 bases and 2 bases, in that order; junction bases with no gene match: 2. Germline CDR1 is SEHNR and CDR2 is FQNEAQ (reference sequence). The CDR3 totals 14 residues. The DNA for the CDR3 is TGTGCCAGCAGCTTCGGACAGGGCAACTATGGCTACACCTTC. This codes for CASSFGQGNYGYTF.

V and J are TRBV28 and TRBJ2-7, with 10 bases matching TRBD2. The J segment lost 9 bases and the V segment lost 5 bases, leaving 7 bases of the junction unmatched. Germline values: CDR1 MDHEN, CDR2 SYDVKM. The CDR3 has 13 residues. Written as DNA, the CDR3 is TGTGCCAGCAGTAGCGGGAGGGCCGCCGGGCAGTACTTC. Protein sequence: CASSSGRAAGQYF. The full variable domain, with the rest looked up from reference TRBV28 and TRBJ2-7, is DVKVTQSSRYLVKRTGEKVFLECVQDMDHENMFWYRQDPGLGLRLIYFSYDVKMKEKGDIPEGYSVSREKKERFSLILESASTNQTSMYLCASSSGRAAGQYFGPGTRLTVT.

This clone was recorded a few times. CDR3 region: CASSLGQGRNEQFF. The CDR3 region has the DNA TGTGCCAGCAGTTTAGGACAGGGGAGAAATGAGCAGTTCTTC. This chain connects TRBV28 to TRBJ2-1; 9 bases line up with TRBD1. With 2 bases clipped from V and 7 bases from J, the junction kept 3 bases outside the gene matches. The germline V gene encodes CDR1 MDHEN and CDR2 SYDVKM. CDR3 size: 14 residues.

This chain joins TRBV4-2 and TRBJ1-4, with 9 positions matching TRBD1. This CDR3 has 15 amino acids. V gave up 1 base and J gave up 8 bases; unmatched junction bases: 5. Germline V lookup: CDR1 LGHNA, CDR2 YNFKEQ. The CDR3 spells CASSQAGQGIEKLFF. The DNA for the CDR3 is TGTGCCAGCAGCCAAGCGGGACAGGGAATAGAAAAACTGTTTTTT.

The chain joins TRBV19 to TRBJ2-1; D gene uncertain. V was trimmed by 5 bases and J by 0 bases, leaving 17 bases between them. CDR3 length: 17 residues. CDR1 is LNHDA and CDR2 is SQIVND in the germline V gene (reference sequence). In DNA, the CDR3 is TGTGCCAGTAGTCTCTCGTTTGGTAGGAGCTCCTACAATGAGCAGTTCTTC. It yields the protein CASSLSFGRSSYNEQFF.

The sample holds a few counts of this clone. The chain carries TRBV9 and TRBJ1-2; the D gene is possibly TRBD1 (5 bases). Trimming took 4 bases from V and 3 from J, leaving 16 bases between them. Germline CDR1 SGDLS, CDR2 YYNGEE. This CDR3 contains 15 residues. CDR3 region: CASSSGATGDYGYTF. Written as DNA, the CDR3 is TGTGCCAGCAGCTCTGGGGCCACGGGGGACTATGGCTACACCTTC.

This CDR3 is CASSTFEEGRLYF. Here the CDR3 DNA reads TGCGCCAGCAGCACCTTTGAGGAGGGCCGGTTGTACTTC. The chain links TRBV5-1 to TRBJ2-7; a possible D gene is TRBD2 (6 bases). The CDR3 runs 13 residues. The V and J ends lost 4 bases and 12 bases respectively, with 20 bases between them. CDR1 and CDR2 (germline): SGHRS, YFSETQ. The full variable domain, its missing parts supplied by reference TRBV5-1 and TRBJ2-7, is KAGVTQTPRYLIKTRGQQVTLSCSPISGHRSVSWYQQTPGQGLQFLFEYFSETQRNKGNFPGRFSGRQFSNSRSEMNVSTLELGDSALYLCASSTFEEGRLYFGPGTRLTVT.

The chain has TRBV29-1 and TRBJ1-1; 8 nucleotides agree with TRBD1. The V gene's germline CDR1 is SQVTM and CDR2 ANQGSEA. CDR3 length: 12 residues. V lost 6 bases, J lost 5 bases, and 5 bases stayed unmatched. This chain's CDR3 is CSVSQGVTEAFF. The DNA for the CDR3 is TGCAGCGTCTCACAGGGGGTTACTGAAGCTTTCTTT.

The CDR3 loop reads CASSLSGGAQPQHF. DNA for the CDR3: TGTGCCAGCAGCCTCTCAGGGGGAGCTCAGCCCCAGCATTTT. The rearrangement links TRBV7-9 to TRBJ1-5; TRBD1 aligns across 7 bases. From germline, CDR1 is SEHNR and CDR2 FQNEAQ (reference sequence). V lost 5 bases and J lost 6; bases outside the gene matches: 7. This CDR3 spans 14 amino acids.

The gene calls are TRBV28 and TRBJ2-3; tentative D call: TRBD1 (6 bases). The germline CDR1 and CDR2 sequences are MDHEN and SYDVKM. The CDR3 extends over 14 amino acids. V lost 3 bases to trimming and J lost 8 bases, with 15 bases between them. The CDR3 protein is CASSFRPLRGTQYF. DNA for the CDR3: TGTGCCAGCAGTTTTCGGCCCCTCAGGGGTACGCAGTATTTT. Variable domain in full (rest from reference TRBV28 and TRBJ2-3): DVKVTQSSRYLVKRTGEKVFLECVQDMDHENMFWYRQDPGLGLRLIYFSYDVKMKEKGDIPEGYSVSREKKERFSLILESASTNQTSMYLCASSFRPLRGTQYFGPGTRLTVL.

The chain recombines TRBV19 with TRBJ1-5, with TRBD1 matching over 8 bases. With V trimmed by 6 bases and J by 7 bases, 8 bases remained unmatched. The CDR3 covers 14 residues. CDR1 and CDR2 from the germline V gene are LNHDA and SQIVND (reference sequence). CDR3: CASSSDRGWQPQHF. The CDR3 DNA reads as TGTGCCAGTAGCTCAGACAGGGGTTGGCAGCCCCAGCATTTT.

J is TRBJ2-2 and V is TRBV4-3, with 8 bases lining up with TRBD1. V dropped 4 bases and J dropped 4; count of bases not matched to a gene: 2. The CDR3 loop spans 14 amino acids. The V gene's germline CDR1 is LGHNA and CDR2 YSLEER. The CDR3 nucleotides are TGCGCCAGCAGCCGACAGGGGAGCACCGGGGAGCTGTTTTTT. Protein sequence: CASSRQGSTGELFF.

The genes are TRBV28 and TRBJ1-1; D unclear. This CDR3 spans 14 amino acids. Deletions cut 6 bases from V and 6 bases from J, with 17 bases between. Germline V gene lookup returns CDR1 MDHEN and CDR2 SYDVKM. The CDR3 DNA reads as TGTGCCAGCAGGCAAGACTGGGAGGGCGCTGAAGCTTTCTTT. Its translation: CASRQDWEGAEAFF.

A few counts support this clone. The chain employs TRBV7-2 and TRBJ1-5; D remains ambiguous. The V end lost 1 base, the J end lost 0 bases, and 7 bases lay between the germline ends. CDR1 is SGHTA and CDR2 is FQGNSA in the germline V gene. The CDR3 contains 15 residues. The CDR3 region is CASSLVADSNQPQHF. In nucleotides, the CDR3 is TGTGCCAGCAGCTTAGTCGCGGATAGCAATCAGCCCCAGCATTTT.

This clone was seen a few times. The chain links TRBV9 to TRBJ1-1; D not resolved. V lost 2 bases and J 6 bases, leaving 17 bases between the germline ends. There are 15 residues in the CDR3. Germline loops: CDR1 SGDLS, CDR2 YYNGEE. CDR3: CASSVASSPVSEAFF. The CDR3 nucleotides are TGTGCCAGCAGCGTCGCCTCCTCCCCGGTTTCTGAAGCTTTCTTT.

This clone was observed a handful of times. The CDR3 DNA is TGTGCCAGCAGCTTAGGTCCTGTCGGGGAGACCCAGTACTTC. It translates to CASSLGPVGETQYF. V usage is TRBV7-9 and J usage is TRBJ2-5; D remains unclear. V shed 1 base and J shed 5 bases, with 11 bases lying between them. Germline CDR1 is SEHNR and CDR2 is FQNEAQ (reference sequence). CDR3 length equals 14 residues.

This sequence joins TRBV18 and TRBJ1-1; 8 bases are shared with TRBD1. The CDR3 runs 16 residues. The V and J ends lost 6 bases and 0 bases, in that order; junction bases with no gene match: 9. Looked up from germline, CDR1 is KGHSH and CDR2 is LQKENI. The CDR3 region has the DNA TGTGCCAGCTCCCCTGACAGGGGAGAAGTGAACACTGAAGCTTTCTTT. This codes for CASSPDRGEVNTEAFF.

This clone was seen only a few times. This rearrangement joins TRBV2 to TRBJ2-7; D is undetermined. The CDR3 sequence is 12 residues long. Trimming left V 2 bases short and J 6 bases short, with 8 bases between. Germline V gene lookup returns CDR1 SNHLY and CDR2 FYNNEI. In nucleotides, the CDR3 is TGTGCCAGCAGTGAACTGGCTAGCGAGCAGTACTTC. Translating it yields CASSELASEQYF.

V is TRBV11-1 and J is TRBJ2-5, with D uncertain. The V gene's germline CDR1 is SGHAT and CDR2 FQDESV (reference sequence). This CDR3 contains 13 residues. V dropped 6 bases and J dropped 4 bases, with 12 bases sitting between them. CDR3 nucleotides: TGTGCCAGCAGATCTCCCCCGGGAGAGACCCAGTACTTC. This sequence encodes CASRSPPGETQYF.